This TCR beta chain was captured by sequencing in a study of blood T cell repertoires in COVID-19. In the source study's methods: For nucleated cells, counts were estimated from reference gene primer amplification. Here immunoSEQ multiplex PCR was the method, and the copy in TCRdb shows in-frame clones only, minus some. For V, J and clone size, that table is used; D and trimming come from the DNA. The sample yields 350,000 to 450,000 clones, about 88% seen once. CDR3 length equals 17 residues. CDR1 SGHRS and CDR2 YFSETQ come from the germline V gene. Trimming removed 4 bases from V and 1 base from J, with 17 bases in between.

The TCR was taken from a woman in her fifties or sixties with COVID-19, enrolled during active disease. J is TRBJ2-2 and V is TRBV5-1; the D gene is possibly TRBD1 (6 bases). The specimen sequenced was peripheral blood. CDR3 region: CASSRADEQGNTGELFF. The CDR3 region has the DNA TGCGCCAGCAGCAGGGCCGACGAACAGGGGAACACCGGGGAGCTGTTTTTT.